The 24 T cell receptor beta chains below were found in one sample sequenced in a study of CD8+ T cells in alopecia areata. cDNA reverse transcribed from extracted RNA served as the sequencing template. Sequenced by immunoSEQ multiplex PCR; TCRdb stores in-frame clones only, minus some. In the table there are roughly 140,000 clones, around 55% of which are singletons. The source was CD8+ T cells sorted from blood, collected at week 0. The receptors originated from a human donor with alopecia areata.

The CDR3 DNA reads as TGTGCCAGCAGCCCCCGGACAGAGTGGGGTACGCAGTATTTT. This translates into CASSPRTEWGTQYF. The rearrangement uses TRBV27 and TRBJ2-3; tentative D call: TRBD1 (6 bases). Trimming stripped 6 bases from V and 8 bases from J, with 18 bases between. The CDR3 covers 14 residues. Germline lookup yields CDR1 MNHEY and CDR2 SMNVEV (reference sequence).

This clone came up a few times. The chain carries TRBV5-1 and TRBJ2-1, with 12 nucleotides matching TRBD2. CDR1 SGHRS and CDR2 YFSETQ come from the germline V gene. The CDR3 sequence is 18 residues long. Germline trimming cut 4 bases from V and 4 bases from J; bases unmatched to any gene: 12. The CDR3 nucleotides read TGCGCCAGCAGCCGAATAGGACTAGCGGGGTCCTTTTACAATGAGCAGTTCTTC. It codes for CASSRIGLAGSFYNEQFF.

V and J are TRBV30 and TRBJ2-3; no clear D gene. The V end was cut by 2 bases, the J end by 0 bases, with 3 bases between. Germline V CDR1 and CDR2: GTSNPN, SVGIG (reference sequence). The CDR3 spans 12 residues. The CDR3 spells CAWSLSTDTQYF. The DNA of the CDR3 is TGTGCCTGGAGTTTAAGCACAGATACGCAGTATTTT.

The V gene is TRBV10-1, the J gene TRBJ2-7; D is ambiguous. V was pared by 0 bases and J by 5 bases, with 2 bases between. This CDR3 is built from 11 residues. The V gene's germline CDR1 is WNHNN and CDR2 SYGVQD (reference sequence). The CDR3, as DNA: TGCGCCAGCAGTGAGTCGGACGAGCAGTACTTC. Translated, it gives CASSESDEQYF.

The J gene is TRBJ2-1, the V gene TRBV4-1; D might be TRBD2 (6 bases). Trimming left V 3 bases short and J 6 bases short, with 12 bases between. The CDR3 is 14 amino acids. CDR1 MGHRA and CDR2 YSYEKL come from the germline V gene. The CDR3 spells CASSQGGEPNEQFF. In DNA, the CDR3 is TGCGCCAGCAGCCAGGGCGGGGAGCCCAATGAGCAGTTCTTC.

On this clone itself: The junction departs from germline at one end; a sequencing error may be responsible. The CDR3 loop is CASSPGQPAGTNVLTF. The CDR3 DNA reads as TGTGCCAGCAGCCCTGGACAGCCTGCTGGGACCAACGTCCTGACTTTC. The chain joins TRBV11-2 to TRBJ2-6; perhaps TRBD1 as D (6 bases). This CDR3 is 16 amino acids long. Per the germline V gene, CDR1 is SGHAT and CDR2 is FQNNGV.

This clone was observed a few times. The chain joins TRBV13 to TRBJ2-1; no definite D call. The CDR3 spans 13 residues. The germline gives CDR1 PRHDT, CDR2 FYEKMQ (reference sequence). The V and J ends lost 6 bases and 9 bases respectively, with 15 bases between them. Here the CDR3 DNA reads TGTGCCAGCAGTCTAGGGTTGGAGAGTGAGCAGTTCTTC. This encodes CASSLGLESEQFF.

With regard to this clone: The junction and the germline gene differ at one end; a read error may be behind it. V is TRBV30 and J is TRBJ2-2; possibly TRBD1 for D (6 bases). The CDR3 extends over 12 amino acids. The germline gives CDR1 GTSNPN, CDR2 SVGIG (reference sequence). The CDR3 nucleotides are TGTGCCTGGATTAGGGACACAGGGGAGCTGTTTTTT. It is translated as CAWIRDTGELFF.

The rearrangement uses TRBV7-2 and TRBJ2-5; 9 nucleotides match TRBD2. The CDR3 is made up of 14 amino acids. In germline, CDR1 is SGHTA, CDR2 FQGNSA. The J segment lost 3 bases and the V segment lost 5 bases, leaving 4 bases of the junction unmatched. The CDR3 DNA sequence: TGTGCCAGCAGCGAGTCTAGCGGGGAAGAGACCCAGTACTTC. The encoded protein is CASSESSGEETQYF.

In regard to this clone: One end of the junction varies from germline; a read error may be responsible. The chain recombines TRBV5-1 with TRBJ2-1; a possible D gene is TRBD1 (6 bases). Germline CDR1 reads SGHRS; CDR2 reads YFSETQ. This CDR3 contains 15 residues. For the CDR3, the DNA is TGCGCCAGCAGCCCGTGGTATCCAGGGGTGAATAAAGGGGTCTTC. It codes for CASSPWYPGVNKGVF.

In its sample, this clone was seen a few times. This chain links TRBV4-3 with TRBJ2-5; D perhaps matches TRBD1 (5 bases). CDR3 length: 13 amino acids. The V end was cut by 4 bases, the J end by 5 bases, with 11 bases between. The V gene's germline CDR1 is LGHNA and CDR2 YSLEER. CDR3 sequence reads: CASSLIPGETQYF. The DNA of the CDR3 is TGCGCCAGCAGCCTTATCCCAGGGGAGACCCAGTACTTC.

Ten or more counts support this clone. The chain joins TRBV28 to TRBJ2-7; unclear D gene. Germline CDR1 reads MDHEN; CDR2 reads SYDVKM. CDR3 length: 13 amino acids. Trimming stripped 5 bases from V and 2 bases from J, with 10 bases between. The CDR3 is CASSPLTPYEQYF. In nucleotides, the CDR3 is TGTGCCAGCAGTCCTCTGACCCCCTACGAGCAGTACTTC.

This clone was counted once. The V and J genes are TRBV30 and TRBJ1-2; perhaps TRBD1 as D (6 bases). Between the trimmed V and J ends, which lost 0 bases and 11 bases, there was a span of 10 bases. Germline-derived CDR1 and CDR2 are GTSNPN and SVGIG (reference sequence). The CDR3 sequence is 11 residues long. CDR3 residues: CAWSVGQGYTF. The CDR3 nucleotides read TGTGCCTGGAGTGTGGGACAAGGTTACACCTTC.

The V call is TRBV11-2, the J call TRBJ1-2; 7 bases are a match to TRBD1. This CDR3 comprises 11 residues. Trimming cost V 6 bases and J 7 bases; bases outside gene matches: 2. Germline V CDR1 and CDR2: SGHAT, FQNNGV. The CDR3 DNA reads TGTGCCAGCAGGTCAGGGGGTGGCTACACCTTC. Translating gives CASRSGGGYTF. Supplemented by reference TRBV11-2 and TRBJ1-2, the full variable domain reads EAGVAQSPRYKIIEKRQSVAFWCNPISGHATLYWYQQILGQGPKLLIQFQNNGVVDDSQLPKDRFSAERLKGVDSTLKIQPAKLEDSAVYLCASRSGGGYTFGSGTRLTVV.

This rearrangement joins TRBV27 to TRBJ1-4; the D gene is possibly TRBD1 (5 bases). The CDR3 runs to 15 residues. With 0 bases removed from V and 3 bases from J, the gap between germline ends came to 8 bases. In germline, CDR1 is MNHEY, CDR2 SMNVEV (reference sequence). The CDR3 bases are TGTGCCAGCAGTTTATCGACAGCCTCTAATGAAAAACTGTTTTTT. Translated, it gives CASSLSTASNEKLFF.

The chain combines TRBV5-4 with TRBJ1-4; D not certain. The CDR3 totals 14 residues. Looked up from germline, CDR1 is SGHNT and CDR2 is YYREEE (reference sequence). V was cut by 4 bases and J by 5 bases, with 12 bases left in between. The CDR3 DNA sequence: TGTGCCAGCAGCCAGGACCCGGGGAATGAAAAACTGTTTTTT. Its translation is CASSQDPGNEKLFF.

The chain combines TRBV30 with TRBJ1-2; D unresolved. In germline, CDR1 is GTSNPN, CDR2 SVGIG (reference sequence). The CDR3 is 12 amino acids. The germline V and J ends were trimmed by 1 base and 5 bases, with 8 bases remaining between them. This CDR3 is CAWSAVGYGYTF. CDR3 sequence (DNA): TGTGCCTGGAGTGCGGTTGGTTATGGCTACACCTTC.

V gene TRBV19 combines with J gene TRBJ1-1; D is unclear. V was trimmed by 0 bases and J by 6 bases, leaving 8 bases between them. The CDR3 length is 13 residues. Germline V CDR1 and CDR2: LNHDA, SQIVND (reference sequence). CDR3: CASSIDGEAEAFF. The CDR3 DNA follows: TGTGCCAGTAGTATAGACGGAGAGGCTGAAGCTTTCTTT.

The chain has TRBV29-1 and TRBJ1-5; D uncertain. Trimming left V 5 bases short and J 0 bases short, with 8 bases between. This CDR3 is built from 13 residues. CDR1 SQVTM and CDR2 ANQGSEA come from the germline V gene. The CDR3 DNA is TGCAGCGTTCAAACGGATAGCAATCAGCCCCAGCATTTT. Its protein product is CSVQTDSNQPQHF.

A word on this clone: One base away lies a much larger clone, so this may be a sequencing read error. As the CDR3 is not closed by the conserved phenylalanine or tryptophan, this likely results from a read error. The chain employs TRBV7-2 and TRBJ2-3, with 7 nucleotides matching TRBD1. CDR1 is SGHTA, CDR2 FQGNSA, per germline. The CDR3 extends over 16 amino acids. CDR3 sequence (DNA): TGCGCCAGCAGCCAAGAACCCGACAGGGAGCCAGATACGCAGTATTGT. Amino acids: CASSQEPDREPDTQYC.

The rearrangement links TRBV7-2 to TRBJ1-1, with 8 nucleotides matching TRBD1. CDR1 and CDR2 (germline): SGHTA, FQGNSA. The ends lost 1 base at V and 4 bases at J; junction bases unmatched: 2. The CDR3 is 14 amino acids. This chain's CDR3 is CASSLGTGPTEAFF. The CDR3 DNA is TGTGCCAGCAGCTTAGGGACAGGGCCCACTGAAGCTTTCTTT.

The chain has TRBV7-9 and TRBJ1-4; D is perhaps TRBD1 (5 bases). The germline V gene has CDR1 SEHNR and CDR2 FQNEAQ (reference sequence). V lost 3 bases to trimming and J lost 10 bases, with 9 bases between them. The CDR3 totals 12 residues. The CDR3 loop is CASSLDTLKLFF. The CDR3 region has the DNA TGTGCCAGCAGCTTGGACACGCTAAAACTGTTTTTT.

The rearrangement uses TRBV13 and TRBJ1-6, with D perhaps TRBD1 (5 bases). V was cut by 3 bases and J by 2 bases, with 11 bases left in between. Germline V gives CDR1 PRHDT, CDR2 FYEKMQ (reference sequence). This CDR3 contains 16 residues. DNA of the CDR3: TGTGCCAGCAGCTTTTCAGGGACCACCTATAATTCACCCCTCCACTTT. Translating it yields CASSFSGTTYNSPLHF.

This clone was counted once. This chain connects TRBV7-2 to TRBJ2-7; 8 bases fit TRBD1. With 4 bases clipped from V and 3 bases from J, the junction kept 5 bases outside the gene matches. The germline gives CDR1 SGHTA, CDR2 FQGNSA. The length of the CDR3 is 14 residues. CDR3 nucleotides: TGTGCCAGCAGCTCCGGACAGGGTAACTACGAGCAGTACTTC. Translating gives CASSSGQGNYEQYF.